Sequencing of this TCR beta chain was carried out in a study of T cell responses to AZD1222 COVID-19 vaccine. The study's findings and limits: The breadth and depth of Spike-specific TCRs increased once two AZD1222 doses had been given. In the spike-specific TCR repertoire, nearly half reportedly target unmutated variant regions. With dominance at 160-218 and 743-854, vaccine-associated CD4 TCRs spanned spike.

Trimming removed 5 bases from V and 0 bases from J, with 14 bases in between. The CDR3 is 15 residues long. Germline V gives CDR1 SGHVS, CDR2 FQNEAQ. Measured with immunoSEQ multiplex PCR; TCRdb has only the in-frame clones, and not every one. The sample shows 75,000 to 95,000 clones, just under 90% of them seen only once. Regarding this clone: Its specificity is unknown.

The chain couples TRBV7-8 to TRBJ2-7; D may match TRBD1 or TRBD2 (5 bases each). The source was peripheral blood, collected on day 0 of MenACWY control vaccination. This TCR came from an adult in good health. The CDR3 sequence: CASSITEGLSYEQYF. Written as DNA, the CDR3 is TGTGCCAGCAGCATAACCGAGGGGCTCTCCTACGAGCAGTACTTC.